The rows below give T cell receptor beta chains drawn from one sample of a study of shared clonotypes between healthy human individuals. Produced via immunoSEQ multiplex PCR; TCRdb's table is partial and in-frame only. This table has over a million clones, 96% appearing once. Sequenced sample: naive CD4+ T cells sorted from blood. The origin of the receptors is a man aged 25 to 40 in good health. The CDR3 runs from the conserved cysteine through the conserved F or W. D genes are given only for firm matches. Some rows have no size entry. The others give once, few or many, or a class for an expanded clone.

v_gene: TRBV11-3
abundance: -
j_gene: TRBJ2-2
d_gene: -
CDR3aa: CASSPTGWAGELFF
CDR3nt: TGTGCCAGCAGCCCGACAGGTTGGGCCGGGGAGCTGTTTTTT

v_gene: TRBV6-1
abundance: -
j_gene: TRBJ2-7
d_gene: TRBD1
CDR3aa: CASSVSGTDNYEQYF
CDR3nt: TGTGCCAGCAGTGTATCCGGGACAGACAACTACGAGCAGTACTTC

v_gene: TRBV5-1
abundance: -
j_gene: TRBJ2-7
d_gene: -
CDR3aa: CASSWGVSYEQYF
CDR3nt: TGCGCCAGCAGCTGGGGGGTCTCCTACGAGCAGTACTTC

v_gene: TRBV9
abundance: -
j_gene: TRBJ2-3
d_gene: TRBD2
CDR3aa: CASSVGPRLLREADTQYF
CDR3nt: TGTGCCAGCAGCGTAGGACCTCGATTACTGCGGGAGGCAGATACGCAGTATTTT

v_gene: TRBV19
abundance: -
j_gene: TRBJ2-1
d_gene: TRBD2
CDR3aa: CASSMASGRIYNEQFF
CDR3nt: TGTGCCAGTAGTATGGCTAGCGGGAGGATTTACAATGAGCAGTTCTTC

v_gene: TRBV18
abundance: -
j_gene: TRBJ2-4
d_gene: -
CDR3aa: CASSPETKNIQYF
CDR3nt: TGTGCCAGCTCACCGGAGACCAAAAACATTCAGTACTTC

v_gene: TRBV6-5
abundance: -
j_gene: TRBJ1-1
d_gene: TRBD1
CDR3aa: CASTGGADGTEAFF
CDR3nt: TGTGCCAGTACAGGGGGCGCCGATGGCACTGAAGCTTTCTTT

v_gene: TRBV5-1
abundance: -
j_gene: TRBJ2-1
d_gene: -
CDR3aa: CASSLGSGQFF
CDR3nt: TGCGCCAGCAGCTTGGGGTCTGGACAGTTCTTC

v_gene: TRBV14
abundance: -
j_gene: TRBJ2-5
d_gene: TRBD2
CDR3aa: CASSRLASEETQYF
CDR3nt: TGTGCCAGCAGCCGACTAGCGTCTGAAGAGACCCAGTACTTC

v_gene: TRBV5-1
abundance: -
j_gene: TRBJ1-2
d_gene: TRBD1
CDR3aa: CASSYTGTAADILTYGYTF
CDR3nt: TGCGCCAGCAGCTACACCGGGACAGCGGCAGACATCCTAACCTATGGCTACACCTTC

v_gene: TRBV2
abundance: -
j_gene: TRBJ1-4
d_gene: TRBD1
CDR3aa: CASRVYRGTATNEKLFF
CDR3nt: TGTGCCAGCAGAGTCTACAGGGGAACCGCAACTAATGAAAAACTGTTTTTT

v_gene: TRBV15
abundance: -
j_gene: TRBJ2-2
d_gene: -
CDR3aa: CATSRDVGELFF
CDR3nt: TGTGCCACCAGCAGAGATGTCGGGGAGCTGTTTTTT

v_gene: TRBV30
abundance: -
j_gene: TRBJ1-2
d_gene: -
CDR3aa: CAWQAIYGYTF
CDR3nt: TGTGCCTGGCAAGCAATCTATGGCTACACCTTC

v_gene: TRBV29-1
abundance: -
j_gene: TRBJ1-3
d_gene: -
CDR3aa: CSVEQLNGNTIYF
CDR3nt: TGCAGCGTTGAACAGCTAAATGGAAACACCATATATTTT

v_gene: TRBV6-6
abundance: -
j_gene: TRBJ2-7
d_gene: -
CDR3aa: CASKPGGYEQYF
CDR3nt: TGTGCCAGCAAACCCGGAGGCTACGAGCAGTACTTC

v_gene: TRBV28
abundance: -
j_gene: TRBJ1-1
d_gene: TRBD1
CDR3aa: CASSLRGQGEAFF
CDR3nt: TGTGCCAGCAGTTTAAGGGGGCAGGGGGAAGCTTTCTTT

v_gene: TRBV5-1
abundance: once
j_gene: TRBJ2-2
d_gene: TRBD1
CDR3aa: CASSPIPGTGGLANTGELFF
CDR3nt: TGCGCCAGCAGTCCCATCCCAGGGACAGGGGGCCTCGCGAACACCGGGGAGCTGTTTTTT

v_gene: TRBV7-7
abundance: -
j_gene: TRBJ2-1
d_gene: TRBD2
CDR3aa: CASSPRLAGGPVGNNEQFF
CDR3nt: TGTGCTAGCAGCCCCCGACTAGCGGGAGGGCCGGTGGGGAACAATGAGCAGTTCTTC

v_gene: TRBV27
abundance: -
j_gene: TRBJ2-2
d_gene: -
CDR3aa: CASRFNHRGDTGELFF
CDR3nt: TGTGCCAGCAGATTTAATCATCGGGGAGACACCGGGGAGCTGTTTTTT

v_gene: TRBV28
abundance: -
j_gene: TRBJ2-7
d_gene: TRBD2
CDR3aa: CASMKREVDYEQYF
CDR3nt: TGTGCCAGCATGAAGCGGGAGGTTGACTACGAGCAGTACTTC

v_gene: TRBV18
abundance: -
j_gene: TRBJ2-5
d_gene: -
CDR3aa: CASSPSQETQYF
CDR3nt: TGTGCCAGCTCACCGAGTCAAGAGACCCAGTACTTC

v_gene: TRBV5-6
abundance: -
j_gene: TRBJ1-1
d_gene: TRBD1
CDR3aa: CASSLPERGQIEAFF
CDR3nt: TGTGCCAGCAGCCTGCCGGAGAGGGGGCAAATTGAAGCTTTCTTT

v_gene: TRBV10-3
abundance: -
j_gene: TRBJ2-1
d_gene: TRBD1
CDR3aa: CASRDRDNEQFF
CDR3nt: TGTGCCAGCCGGGACAGGGATAATGAGCAGTTCTTC

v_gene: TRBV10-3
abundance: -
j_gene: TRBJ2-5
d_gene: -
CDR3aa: CAISESALGPQETQYF
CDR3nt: TGTGCCATCAGTGAGTCGGCTTTGGGACCTCAAGAGACCCAGTACTTC

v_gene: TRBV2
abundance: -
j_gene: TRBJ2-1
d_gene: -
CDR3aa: CASSPARYNEQFF
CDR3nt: TGTGCCAGCTCCCCAGCGCGCTACAATGAGCAGTTCTTC

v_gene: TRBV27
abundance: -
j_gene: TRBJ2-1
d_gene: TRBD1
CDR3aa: CASSLFSLATGGSNEQFF
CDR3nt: TGTGCCAGCAGTTTATTTTCCCTCGCGACAGGGGGCTCCAATGAGCAGTTCTTC

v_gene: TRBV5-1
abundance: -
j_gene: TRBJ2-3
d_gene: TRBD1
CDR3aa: CASSEQGVSDTQYF
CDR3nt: TGCGCCAGCAGCGAACAGGGGGTGTCAGATACGCAGTATTTT

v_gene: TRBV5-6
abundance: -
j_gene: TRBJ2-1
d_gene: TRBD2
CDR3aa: CASSPGLAGASYNEQFF
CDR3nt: TGTGCCAGCAGCCCTGGACTAGCGGGAGCCTCCTACAATGAGCAGTTCTTC

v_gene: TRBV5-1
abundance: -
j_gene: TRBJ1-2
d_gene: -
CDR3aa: CASSWPGPYGYTF
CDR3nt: TGCGCCAGCAGCTGGCCGGGCCCCTATGGCTACACCTTC

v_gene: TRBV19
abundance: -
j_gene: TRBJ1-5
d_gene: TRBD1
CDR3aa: CAATDRGLQPQHF
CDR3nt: TGTGCCGCAACGGACAGGGGGCTACAGCCCCAGCATTTT

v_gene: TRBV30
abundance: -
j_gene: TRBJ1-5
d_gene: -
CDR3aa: CAWIDRRVGNQPQHF
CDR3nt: TGTGCCTGGATCGATCGGAGGGTAGGCAATCAGCCCCAGCATTTT

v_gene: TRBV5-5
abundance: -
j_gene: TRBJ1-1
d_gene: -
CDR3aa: CASSLSHSLMNTEAFF
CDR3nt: TGTGCCAGCAGCTTGTCTCACAGCCTCATGAACACTGAAGCTTTCTTT

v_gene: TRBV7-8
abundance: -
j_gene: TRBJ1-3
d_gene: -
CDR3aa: CASSLAAGSSGNTIYF
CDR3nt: TGTGCCAGCAGCTTAGCGGCAGGCTCCTCTGGAAACACCATATATTTT

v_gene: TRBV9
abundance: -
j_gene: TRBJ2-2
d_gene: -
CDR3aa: CASSLRTYTGELFF
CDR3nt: TGTGCCAGCAGCCTGAGGACCTACACCGGGGAGCTGTTTTTT

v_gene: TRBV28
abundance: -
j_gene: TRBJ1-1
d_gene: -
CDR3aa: CASIPGGAGNTEAFF
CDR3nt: TGTGCCAGCATCCCCGGGGGCGCGGGGAACACTGAAGCTTTCTTT

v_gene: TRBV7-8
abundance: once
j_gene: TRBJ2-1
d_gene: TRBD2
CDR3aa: CASSLGWPGYGLAGGNEQFF
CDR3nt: TGTGCCAGCAGCTTAGGATGGCCGGGTTACGGACTAGCTGGAGGCAATGAGCAGTTCTTC

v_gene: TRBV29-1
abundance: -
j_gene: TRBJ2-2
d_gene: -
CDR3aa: CSVVDTGELFF
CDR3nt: TGCAGCGTTGTCGATACCGGGGAGCTGTTTTTT

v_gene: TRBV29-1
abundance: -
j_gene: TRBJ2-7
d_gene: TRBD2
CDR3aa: CSVEAGTSGSKQYF
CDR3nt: TGCAGCGTTGAGGCAGGGACTAGCGGGAGTAAACAGTACTTC

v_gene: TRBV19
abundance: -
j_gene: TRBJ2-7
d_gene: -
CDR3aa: CASSDLGHYEQYF
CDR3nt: TGTGCCAGTAGTGACCTGGGACACTACGAGCAGTACTTC

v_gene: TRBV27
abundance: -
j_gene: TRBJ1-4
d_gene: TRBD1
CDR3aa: CASSFRDSREKLFF
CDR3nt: TGTGCCAGCAGTTTCCGGGACAGCCGAGAAAAACTGTTTTTT

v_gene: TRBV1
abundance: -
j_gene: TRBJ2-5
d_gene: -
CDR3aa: CTSSHPLGSGDQETQYF
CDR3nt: TGCACCAGCAGCCATCCTTTGGGCAGCGGGGACCAAGAGACCCAGTACTTC

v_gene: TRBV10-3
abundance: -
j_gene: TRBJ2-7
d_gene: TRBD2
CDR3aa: CAISVSLAGGPREQYF
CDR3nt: TGTGCCATCAGTGTATCCCTAGCGGGAGGGCCACGCGAGCAGTACTTC

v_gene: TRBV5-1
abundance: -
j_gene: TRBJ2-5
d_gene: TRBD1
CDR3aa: CASSSRDSTSQETQYF
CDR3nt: TGCGCCAGCAGCTCCAGGGACAGCACCAGCCAAGAGACCCAGTACTTC

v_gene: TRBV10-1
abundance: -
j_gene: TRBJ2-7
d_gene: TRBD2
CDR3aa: CASSESGGSQYF
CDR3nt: TGCGCCAGCAGTGAGTCGGGAGGGTCCCAGTACTTC

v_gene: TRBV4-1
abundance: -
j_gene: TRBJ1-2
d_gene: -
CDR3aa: CASSQGGQGLGYTF
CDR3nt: TGCGCCAGCAGCCAAGGAGGGCAGGGGCTTGGCTACACCTTC

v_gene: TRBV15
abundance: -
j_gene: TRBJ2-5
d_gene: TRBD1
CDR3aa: CATSRSSGGQGLTQYF
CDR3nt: TGTGCCACCAGCAGGTCCTCCGGGGGACAGGGGCTGACCCAGTACTTC

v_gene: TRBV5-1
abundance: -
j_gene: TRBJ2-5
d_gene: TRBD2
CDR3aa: CASSFGTSGQETQYF
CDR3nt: TGCGCCAGCAGCTTCGGGACTAGCGGGCAAGAGACCCAGTACTTC

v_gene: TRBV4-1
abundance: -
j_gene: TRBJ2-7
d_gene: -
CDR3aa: CASSQVWQSYEQYF
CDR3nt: TGCGCCAGCAGCCAAGTTTGGCAATCCTACGAGCAGTACTTC

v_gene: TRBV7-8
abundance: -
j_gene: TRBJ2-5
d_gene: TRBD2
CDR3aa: CASSFIAGGPMETQYF
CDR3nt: TGTGCCAGCAGCTTCATAGCGGGAGGGCCTATGGAGACCCAGTACTTC

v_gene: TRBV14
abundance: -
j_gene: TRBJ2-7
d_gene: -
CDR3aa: CASSQTQFGQYF
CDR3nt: TGTGCCAGCAGCCAAACTCAATTCGGGCAGTACTTC

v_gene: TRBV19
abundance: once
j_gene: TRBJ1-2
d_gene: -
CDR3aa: CASSLGSLYGYTF
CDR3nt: TGTGCCAGTAGTCTGGGGTCTCTCTATGGCTACACCTTC

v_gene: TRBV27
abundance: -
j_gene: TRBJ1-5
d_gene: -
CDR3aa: CASSLKGMENQPQHF
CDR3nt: TGTGCCAGCAGTTTAAAGGGGATGGAGAATCAGCCCCAGCATTTT

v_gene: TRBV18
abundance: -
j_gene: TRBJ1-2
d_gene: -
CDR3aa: CASSPETGSYYGYTF
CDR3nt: TGTGCCAGCTCACCAGAAACAGGGAGTTACTATGGCTACACCTTC

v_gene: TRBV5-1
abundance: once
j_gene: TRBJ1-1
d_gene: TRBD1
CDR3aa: CASSLDRIENTEAFF
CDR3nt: TGCGCCAGCAGCCTGGACAGGATTGAAAACACTGAAGCTTTCTTT